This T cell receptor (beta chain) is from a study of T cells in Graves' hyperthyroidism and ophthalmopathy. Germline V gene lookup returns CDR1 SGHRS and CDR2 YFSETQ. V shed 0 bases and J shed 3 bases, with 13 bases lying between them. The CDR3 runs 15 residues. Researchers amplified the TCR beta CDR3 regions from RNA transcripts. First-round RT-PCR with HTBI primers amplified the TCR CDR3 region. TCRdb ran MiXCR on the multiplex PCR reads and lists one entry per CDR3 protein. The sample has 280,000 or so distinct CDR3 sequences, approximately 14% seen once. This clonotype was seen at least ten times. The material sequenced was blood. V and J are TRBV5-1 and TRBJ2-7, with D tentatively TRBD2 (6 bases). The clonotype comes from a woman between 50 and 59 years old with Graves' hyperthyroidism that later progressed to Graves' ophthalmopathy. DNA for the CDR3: TGCGCCAGCAGCTTGGGCGGGACGGTGGACTACGAGCAGTACTTC. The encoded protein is CASSLGGTVDYEQYF.